This T cell receptor (beta chain) is drawn from a study of blood T cells in healthy people across ages. This clonotype was found a few times. Its antigen is as yet unknown. Study observations and caveats: Calculation of diversity from one million T cells yielded estimates considered to be underestimates. Roughly linear declines in TCR beta diversity per million T cells occurred with age.

The authors ran a second PCR of about 6 to 12 cycles using a sample-barcoded 5' primer and a J-beta primer mix. TCRdb redid the calling of the 5' RACE reads with MiXCR, one entry per CDR3 protein. The sample holds just over 1 million distinct CDR3 sequences, 35% to 55% seen once. V was clipped by 6 bases and J by 8 bases, with 14 bases between them. CDR3 size: 13 residues. CDR1 is MNHEY and CDR2 is SMNVEV in the germline V gene (reference sequence). This TCR came from a woman aged 55-75 years in good health. V is TRBV27 and J is TRBJ2-4; the D gene is possibly TRBD1 (6 bases). Source material: blood. The CDR3 region is CASRITGRDIQYF. CDR3 nucleotide sequence: TGTGCCAGCAGAATTACAGGGAGAGACATTCAGTACTTC.